This T cell receptor beta chain is drawn from a study of blood T cell repertoires in COVID-19. For the study at large: From T cells, B-cell-depleted T cells, or PBMCs came the material, which was cDNA or gDNA.

Clones were sequenced by immunoSEQ multiplex PCR, and TCRdb holds only the in-frame ones, with some missing. The data contain roughly 170,000 clones, approximately 82% of them singletons. Participants had their cohort set by participant-reported clinical history. The clonotype originates from a woman aged 50 to 65 who had recovered from COVID-19. Input material: PBMCs or T cells enriched from blood (not recorded which).

CDR3 region: CASSYTRTGAEAFF. The CDR3 coding sequence is TGTGCCAGCAGTTACACCCGGACAGGGGCTGAAGCTTTCTTT. This chain uses TRBV6-5 with TRBJ1-1, with TRBD1 matching over 9 bases. Per the germline V gene, CDR1 is MNHEY and CDR2 is SVGAGI. The J segment lost 6 bases and the V segment lost 2 bases, leaving 4 bases of the junction unmatched. The CDR3 totals 14 residues.